A selection of T cell receptor beta chains follows, all from one sample in a study of cytomegalovirus exposure and HLA in healthy donors. Generated by immunoSEQ multiplex PCR, the TCRdb table keeps only in-frame clones and is missing some. This table has 150,000 to 200,000 clones, nearly 80% appearing once. Material: PBMCs. These receptors came from a woman aged 30 to 39 in good health and CMV-seropositive. The CDR3 runs from the conserved cysteine through the conserved F or W. D genes are given only for firm matches. Size values are once, few and many counts, or a class for expanded clones, and some rows have none.

j_call: TRBJ2-2
v_call: TRBV21-1
clone_size: .
cdr3_length: 16
d_call: .
cdr3_aa: CASSGRQSTNTGELFF
cdr3_nt: TGTGCCAGCAGCGGTCGACAGAGTACAAACACCGGGGAGCTGTTTTTT

j_call: TRBJ2-5
v_call: TRBV7-3
clone_size: .
cdr3_length: 15
d_call: .
cdr3_aa: CASSSEPGSGETQYF
cdr3_nt: TGTGCCAGCAGCTCTGAGCCAGGGTCCGGGGAGACCCAGTACTTC

j_call: TRBJ1-1
v_call: TRBV5-1
clone_size: .
cdr3_length: 15
d_call: .
cdr3_aa: CASSISGTEVTEAFF
cdr3_nt: TGCGCCAGCAGCATATCCGGGACTGAGGTCACTGAAGCTTTCTTT

j_call: TRBJ1-5
v_call: TRBV19
clone_size: .
cdr3_length: 13
d_call: .
cdr3_aa: CASSIQNNQPQHF
cdr3_nt: TGTGCCAGTAGTATCCAGAACAATCAGCCCCAGCATTTT

j_call: TRBJ2-2
v_call: TRBV11-2
clone_size: .
cdr3_length: 13
d_call: .
cdr3_aa: CASSLDFAGELFF
cdr3_nt: TGTGCCAGCAGCTTAGATTTCGCCGGGGAGCTGTTTTTT

j_call: TRBJ1-2
v_call: TRBV7-8
clone_size: .
cdr3_length: 13
d_call: TRBD1
cdr3_aa: CASSRDRGNGYTF
cdr3_nt: TGTGCCAGCAGTAGGGACAGGGGGAATGGCTACACCTTC

j_call: TRBJ2-7
v_call: TRBV25-1
clone_size: .
cdr3_length: 14
d_call: .
cdr3_aa: CASSEEGYSYEQYF
cdr3_nt: TGTGCCAGCAGTGAAGAGGGTTACAGCTACGAGCAGTACTTC

j_call: TRBJ1-1
v_call: TRBV7-7
clone_size: .
cdr3_length: 15
d_call: .
cdr3_aa: CASSPWTRGNTEAFF
cdr3_nt: TGTGCTAGCAGCCCATGGACAAGGGGGAACACTGAAGCTTTCTTT

j_call: TRBJ2-7
v_call: TRBV6-6
clone_size: few
cdr3_length: 15
d_call: TRBD1
cdr3_aa: CASSSKDRGLYEQYF
cdr3_nt: TGTGCCAGCAGTTCTAAAGACAGGGGGCTCTACGAGCAGTACTTC

j_call: TRBJ2-2
v_call: TRBV15
clone_size: .
cdr3_length: 17
d_call: .
cdr3_aa: CATSEGRGMGSTGELFF
cdr3_nt: TGTGCCACCAGCGAGGGCAGAGGGATGGGGTCGACCGGGGAGCTGTTTTTT

j_call: TRBJ1-2
v_call: TRBV11-2
clone_size: .
cdr3_length: 17
d_call: .
cdr3_aa: CASSFSARPLGLGGYTF
cdr3_nt: TGTGCCAGCAGCTTCTCTGCGAGACCCTTGGGGCTAGGTGGCTACACCTTC

j_call: TRBJ2-2
v_call: TRBV4-2
clone_size: .
cdr3_length: 18
d_call: TRBD1
cdr3_aa: CASSQEDWGTGGPGELFF
cdr3_nt: TGTGCCAGCAGCCAAGAGGATTGGGGGACAGGGGGACCCGGGGAGCTGTTTTTT

j_call: TRBJ1-5
v_call: TRBV6-5
clone_size: few
cdr3_length: 15
d_call: .
cdr3_aa: CASSYDGDSNQPQHF
cdr3_nt: TGTGCCAGCAGTTACGACGGGGATAGCAATCAGCCCCAGCATTTT

j_call: TRBJ2-2
v_call: TRBV5-1
clone_size: .
cdr3_length: 15
d_call: .
cdr3_aa: CASTRQTISTGELFF
cdr3_nt: TGCGCCAGCACTCGACAGACGATTAGCACCGGGGAGCTGTTTTTT

j_call: TRBJ2-5
v_call: TRBV6-1
clone_size: .
cdr3_length: 15
d_call: TRBD2
cdr3_aa: CASSMQRGAQETQYF
cdr3_nt: TGTGCCAGCTCGATGCAGCGGGGGGCCCAAGAGACCCAGTACTTC

j_call: TRBJ1-2
v_call: TRBV5-6
clone_size: once
cdr3_length: 15
d_call: .
cdr3_aa: CASSLVTQKNYGYTF
cdr3_nt: TGTGCCAGCAGCTTGGTAACCCAGAAGAACTATGGCTACACCTTC

j_call: TRBJ1-2
v_call: TRBV6-5
clone_size: .
cdr3_length: 15
d_call: .
cdr3_aa: CASSRGGQGNYGYTF
cdr3_nt: TGTGCCAGCAGCCGGGGGGGGCAGGGGAACTATGGCTACACCTTC

j_call: TRBJ2-5
v_call: TRBV5-1
clone_size: .
cdr3_length: 14
d_call: .
cdr3_aa: CASSPNGAQETQYF
cdr3_nt: TGCGCCAGCAGCCCAAACGGAGCCCAAGAGACCCAGTACTTC

j_call: TRBJ2-5
v_call: TRBV7-8
clone_size: .
cdr3_length: 16
d_call: TRBD1
cdr3_aa: CASSLAGTGGRETQYF
cdr3_nt: TGTGCCAGCAGCTTAGCCGGGACAGGGGGCCGCGAGACCCAGTACTTC

j_call: TRBJ2-7
v_call: TRBV7-9
clone_size: .
cdr3_length: 14
d_call: .
cdr3_aa: CASSLAGVDHEQYF
cdr3_nt: TGTGCCAGCAGCTTAGCCGGAGTCGACCACGAGCAGTACTTC

j_call: TRBJ2-1
v_call: TRBV29-1
clone_size: .
cdr3_length: 10
d_call: TRBD1
cdr3_aa: CSVDRGFEFF
cdr3_nt: TGCAGCGTGGACAGGGGTTTTGAGTTCTTC

j_call: TRBJ2-2
v_call: TRBV14
clone_size: .
cdr3_length: 18
d_call: TRBD2
cdr3_aa: CASSQRTSGRAHTGELFF
cdr3_nt: TGTGCCAGCAGCCAGCGGACTAGCGGGAGGGCCCACACCGGGGAGCTGTTTTTT

j_call: TRBJ2-7
v_call: TRBV21-1
clone_size: .
cdr3_length: 15
d_call: .
cdr3_aa: CASSNDRGRTYEQYF
cdr3_nt: TGTGCCAGCAGCAACGACAGGGGGCGAACTTACGAGCAGTACTTC

j_call: TRBJ2-5
v_call: TRBV27
clone_size: .
cdr3_length: 12
d_call: .
cdr3_aa: CASSFPGETQYF
cdr3_nt: TGTGCCAGCAGTTTTCCAGGAGAGACCCAGTACTTC

j_call: TRBJ2-1
v_call: TRBV9
clone_size: .
cdr3_length: 14
d_call: TRBD1
cdr3_aa: CASSGDRVRNEQFF
cdr3_nt: TGTGCCAGCAGCGGGGACAGGGTTAGGAATGAGCAGTTCTTC

j_call: TRBJ1-5
v_call: TRBV27
clone_size: few
cdr3_length: 15
d_call: .
cdr3_aa: CASSSGEGWGQPQHF
cdr3_nt: TGTGCCAGCAGTTCGGGGGAAGGTTGGGGTCAGCCCCAGCATTTT

j_call: TRBJ2-7
v_call: TRBV2
clone_size: .
cdr3_length: 15
d_call: TRBD2
cdr3_aa: CASSGASGGAGEQYF
cdr3_nt: TGTGCCAGCAGTGGAGCTAGCGGGGGGGCGGGGGAGCAGTACTTC